These 24 T cell receptor beta chains were all obtained from the same sample, sequenced in a study of Ad26.COV2.S vaccination and SARS-CoV-2 variants. Profiled with immunoSEQ multiplex PCR; TCRdb holds only in-frame clones, not every one. The sample carries roughly 380,000 clones, more than 75% recorded once. Treatment described: 15 to 20 received Ad26.COV2.S at low or high dose, single or two shots; five or six received placebo; per-sample allocation not given. Sampling happened 63 days after the first vaccine or placebo injection. Here the sequenced sample was peripheral blood, taken in a trial of Ad26.COV2.S vaccine versus placebo. Receptors originate from a person aged 18-60 years who received the Ad26.COV2.S COVID-19 vaccine or a placebo.

V usage is TRBV5-1 and J usage is TRBJ2-6; D may correspond to TRBD1 or TRBD2 (5 bases each). Per the germline V gene, CDR1 is SGHRS and CDR2 is YFSETQ. The CDR3 runs 15 residues. Trimming stripped 2 bases from V and 1 base from J, with 7 bases between. CDR3 residues: CASSLGESGANVLTF. The DNA for the CDR3 is TGCGCCAGCAGCTTAGGGGAGTCTGGGGCCAACGTCCTGACTTTC.

As concerns this clone: A read error may produce the germline difference seen at one junction end. The chain combines TRBV7-2 with TRBJ2-5, with D perhaps matching TRBD1 (6 bases). CDR3 length: 13 amino acids. From germline, CDR1 is SGHTA and CDR2 FQGNSA. The CDR3 nucleotides read TGTGCCAGCAGCCTCCCCGGTCAATTGGGGGCCGACTTC. Protein product: CASSLPGQLGADF.

Only a few counts were recorded for this clone. The genes are TRBV30 and TRBJ1-2; weak D call: TRBD1 (5 bases). This CDR3 contains 13 residues. From germline, CDR1 is GTSNPN and CDR2 SVGIG (reference sequence). Trimming cost V 2 bases and J 8 bases, with 15 bases left between them. CDR3 sequence reads: CAWSKGRDFGYTF. The CDR3 nucleotides read TGTGCCTGGAGTAAGGGCCGGGACTTCGGCTACACCTTC.

V gene TRBV9 combines with J gene TRBJ1-6, with D possibly matching TRBD1 (5 bases). The CDR3 extends over 16 amino acids. CDR1 and CDR2 (germline): SGDLS, YYNGEE. Trimming pared 7 bases from V and 0 bases from J, leaving 14 bases between. In DNA, the CDR3 is TGTGCCAGCGCGGGGGAGCTGAGCTCCTATAATTCACCCCTCCACTTT. The encoded protein is CASAGELSSYNSPLHF.

The chain uses TRBV5-6 and TRBJ1-6; D not resolved. V was shortened by 4 bases and J by 4 bases, with 9 bases between the two germline ends. Germline V gene sequence: CDR1 SGHDT, CDR2 YYEEEE. This CDR3 has 14 residues. CDR3 bases: TGTGCCAGCAGCCTGTGGACTTATAATTCACCCCTCCACTTT. Translation: CASSLWTYNSPLHF.

This clone was counted between two and nine times. The chain carries TRBV18 and TRBJ1-4; D remains ambiguous. Germline V lookup: CDR1 KGHSH, CDR2 LQKENI. Trimming removed 2 bases at V and 0 bases at J, with 10 bases between. This CDR3 has 16 amino acids. CDR3 DNA: TGTGCCAGCTCACCAAATTCCCTTACAACTAATGAAAAACTGTTTTTT. Protein: CASSPNSLTTNEKLFF.

This clone was seen just once. The CDR3 loop reads CASSVGGGRNIQYF. DNA of the CDR3: TGCGCCAGCAGCGTTGGCGGGGGAAGAAACATTCAGTACTTC. The chain links TRBV5-1 to TRBJ2-4; 7 bases agree with TRBD2. The CDR3 sequence is 14 residues long. CDR1 and CDR2 from the germline V gene are SGHRS and YFSETQ. V was pared by 4 bases and J by 6 bases, with 7 bases of the junction left unmatched.

The CDR3 coding sequence is TGTGCCAGCAGTTACGGGTTAAGGAACACCGGGGAGCTGTTTTTT. Amino acids: CASSYGLRNTGELFF. V and J are TRBV6-2 or TRBV6-3 and TRBJ2-2, with unresolved D. Trimming removed 2 bases from V and 1 base from J, with 8 bases in between. The germline gives CDR1 MNHEY, CDR2 SVGEGT. The CDR3 totals 15 residues.

In regard to this clone: The sample carries other DNA sequences with the same CDR3. This rearrangement joins TRBV5-4 to TRBJ2-7; TRBD1 matches at 12 bases. The trim removed 4 bases at V and 4 bases at J, leaving 3 bases unmatched. The CDR3 is 14 amino acids. Germline V CDR1 and CDR2: SGHNT, YYREEE (reference sequence). The CDR3 nucleotides are TGTGCCAGCAGCCCGGGACAGGGGGCTTACGAGCAGTACTTC. Its translation: CASSPGQGAYEQYF. The entire variable domain, with the rest obtained from reference TRBV5-4 and TRBJ2-7, is as follows: ETGVTQSPTHLIKTRGQQVTLRCSSQSGHNTVSWYQQALGQGPQFIFQYYREEENGRGNFPPRFSGLQFPNYSSELNVNALELDDSALYLCASSPGQGAYEQYFGPGTRLTVT.

As for this clone: This same CDR3 is encoded by further DNA sequences in the sample. The chain recombines TRBV20-1 with TRBJ2-1; D may correspond to TRBD1 or TRBD2 (5 bases each). The germline V gene encodes CDR1 DFQATT and CDR2 SNEGSKA (reference sequence). The CDR3 loop spans 11 amino acids. The V and J ends lost 3 bases and 5 bases respectively, with 5 bases between them. The CDR3 coding sequence is TGCAGTGCTAGGGGGGACAATGAGCAGTTCTTC. Its translation is CSARGDNEQFF.

CDR3 sequence: CASTPFNRGSTDTQYF. CDR3 sequence (DNA): TGTGCCAGCACTCCGTTTAATCGCGGGAGCACAGATACGCAGTATTTT. V gene TRBV7-9 combines with J gene TRBJ2-3; a possible D gene is TRBD2 (5 bases). V lost 7 bases, J lost 0 bases, and 17 bases lay in between. Germline CDR1 SEHNR, CDR2 FQNEAQ (reference sequence). The CDR3 is 16 residues long.

CDR3 sequence: CASSLVESQPQHF. CDR3 DNA sequence: TGTGCCAGCAGCTTAGTAGAAAGTCAGCCCCAGCATTTT. The rearrangement joins TRBV11-2 to TRBJ1-5; D is ambiguous. The length of the CDR3 is 13 residues. V was trimmed by 1 base and J by 6 bases, leaving 7 bases between them. Germline V gene data show CDR1 as SGHAT and CDR2 as FQNNGV. Using reference TRBV11-2 and TRBJ1-5 for the parts outside the CDR3, the full variable domain is EAGVAQSPRYKIIEKRQSVAFWCNPISGHATLYWYQQILGQGPKLLIQFQNNGVVDDSQLPKDRFSAERLKGVDSTLKIQPAKLEDSAVYLCASSLVESQPQHFGDGTRLSIL.

The gene calls are TRBV19 and TRBJ2-3, with a possible D match to TRBD2 (6 bases). The germline CDR1 and CDR2 sequences are LNHDA and SQIVND (reference sequence). The CDR3 runs 20 residues. Trimming left V 10 bases short and J 0 bases short, with 32 bases between. CDR3 nucleotide sequence: TGTGCCACCAGTTCTCTAGCGCGCGGGACCCTAACCACTAGCACAGATACGCAGTATTTT. This encodes CATSSLARGTLTTSTDTQYF.

This chain connects TRBV11-3 to TRBJ2-1; 7 positions agree with TRBD2. This CDR3 contains 14 residues. Germline CDR1 SGHNT, CDR2 YENEEA. Trimming at V came to 3 bases and at J to 9 bases, leaving 8 bases not matched to a gene. CDR3 DNA: TGTGCCAGCAGCTTCTCCGGGGGGTCGTCTGAGCAGTTCTTC. Translated, it gives CASSFSGGSSEQFF.

This clone is a singleton in its sample. The gene calls are TRBV6-6 and TRBJ2-5; perhaps TRBD2 as D (6 bases). The germline V gene has CDR1 MNHNY and CDR2 SVGAGI (reference sequence). Between the trimmed V and J ends, which lost 4 bases and 7 bases, there was a span of 13 bases. This CDR3 contains 13 residues. DNA of the CDR3: TGTGCCAGCAGTTCGGCGGGGCTCGCGACCCAGTACTTC. Protein sequence: CASSSAGLATQYF.

The genes are TRBV7-9 and TRBJ2-5, with 8 bases identical to TRBD2. The CDR3 is made up of 18 amino acids. In germline, CDR1 is SEHNR, CDR2 FQNEAQ (reference sequence). V shed 3 bases, J shed 2 bases, and the junction held 14 bases outside the gene matches. Here the CDR3 reads CASSFIIQRGYGQETQYF. CDR3 in DNA: TGTGCCAGCAGCTTCATTATACAGCGGGGGTATGGACAAGAGACCCAGTACTTC. The whole variable domain, filled in from reference TRBV7-9 and TRBJ2-5, reads DTGVSQNPRHKITKRGQNVTFRCDPISEHNRLYWYRQTLGQGPEFLTYFQNEAQLEKSRLLSDRFSAERPKGSFSTLEIQRTEQGDSAMYLCASSFIIQRGYGQETQYFGPGTRLLVL.

V usage is TRBV10-3 and J usage is TRBJ1-5; possibly TRBD1 for D (5 bases). CDR1 ENHRY and CDR2 SYGVKD come from the germline V gene. V shed 1 base and J shed 7 bases, with 14 bases lying between them. This CDR3 has 15 residues. For the CDR3, the DNA is TGTGCCATCAGTGAGTGGGTGGGGGGGATGCAGCCCCAGCATTTT. This gives the protein CAISEWVGGMQPQHF.

This clone was recorded once. The chain is built from TRBV15 and TRBJ2-3; D not certain. Trimming removed 0 bases from V and 6 bases from J, with 19 bases in between. This CDR3 spans 17 amino acids. Germline values: CDR1 LNHNV, CDR2 YYDKDF (reference sequence). In DNA, the CDR3 is TGTGCCACCAGCAGAGATCTTCCGGGTTATAATGCGGATACGCAGTATTTT. It encodes CATSRDLPGYNADTQYF. Filled out from reference TRBV15 and TRBJ2-3, the complete variable domain reads DAMVIQNPRYQVTQFGKPVTLSCSQTLNHNVMYWYQQKSSQAPKLLFHYYDKDFNNEADTPDNFQSRRPNTSFCFLDIRSPGLGDTAMYLCATSRDLPGYNADTQYFGPGTRLTVL.

The chain is built from TRBV7-3 and TRBJ2-1, with D unclear. From germline, CDR1 is SGHTA and CDR2 FQGTGA. Trimming left V 3 bases short and J 4 bases short, with 10 bases between. The CDR3 is made up of 14 amino acids. CDR3 in amino acids: CASSFGNSYNEQFF. The DNA of the CDR3 is TGTGCCAGCAGCTTTGGGAATAGTTACAATGAGCAGTTCTTC.

V gene TRBV6-2 or TRBV6-3 combines with J gene TRBJ2-4; D is perhaps TRBD1 or TRBD2 (5 bases each). The germline V and J ends were trimmed by 4 bases and 9 bases, with 13 bases remaining between them. Looked up from germline, CDR1 is MNHEY and CDR2 is SVGEGT. The CDR3 is made up of 13 amino acids. The chain's CDR3 is CASSSGTLGIQYF. In nucleotides, the CDR3 is TGTGCCAGCAGTTCCGGGACCCTCGGCATTCAGTACTTC.

This rearrangement joins TRBV6-6 to TRBJ1-2, with TRBD1 matching 10 bases. CDR3 size: 15 residues. Losses at the gene ends were 6 bases for V and 3 bases for J; bases not matched to a gene: 7. Per germline, CDR1 MNHNY and CDR2 SVGAGI (reference sequence). The CDR3 loop reads CASSLTGGDDYGYTF. The CDR3 DNA sequence: TGTGCCAGCAGCCTGACAGGGGGCGATGACTATGGCTACACCTTC.

The chain couples TRBV2 to TRBJ2-1; TRBD2 matches 12 bases. This CDR3 is 14 amino acids long. Germline trimming cut 11 bases from V and 7 bases from J; bases unmatched to any gene: 9. Germline lookup yields CDR1 SNHLY and CDR2 FYNNEI. As DNA, the CDR3 is TGTGCCGAGGGACTAGCGGGCCCGTTTAATGAGCAGTTCTTC. The encoded protein is CAEGLAGPFNEQFF.

The chain couples TRBV11-2 to TRBJ2-3; TRBD2 agrees at 13 bases. The CDR3 contains 15 residues. With 7 bases clipped from V and 4 bases from J, the junction kept 5 bases outside the gene matches. The germline V gene encodes CDR1 SGHAT and CDR2 FQNNGV. CDR3 region: CASNKLAGGADTQYF. Here the CDR3 DNA reads TGTGCCAGCAACAAACTAGCGGGGGGGGCAGATACGCAGTATTTT. Full variable domain (missing parts from reference TRBV11-2 and TRBJ2-3): EAGVAQSPRYKIIEKRQSVAFWCNPISGHATLYWYQQILGQGPKLLIQFQNNGVVDDSQLPKDRFSAERLKGVDSTLKIQPAKLEDSAVYLCASNKLAGGADTQYFGPGTRLTVL.

This clone was observed at least ten times. This chain uses TRBV19 with TRBJ1-1; perhaps TRBD1 as D (6 bases). Looked up from germline, CDR1 is LNHDA and CDR2 is SQIVND (reference sequence). This CDR3 comprises 15 residues. Trimming shortened V by 3 bases and J by 5 bases, and 16 bases separated the two germline ends. The CDR3 sequence: CASSIRGQGQTEAFF. The CDR3 coding sequence is TGTGCCAGTAGTATCCGGGGCCAGGGACAAACTGAAGCTTTCTTT.